This paragraph reports one T cell receptor beta chain. Its matching antigen is unknown. TCRdb's copy holds only in-frame clones and misses some; the assay was immunoSEQ multiplex PCR. The repertoire holds around 19,000 clones, with approximately 84% as singletons. The record originates from a study of T cell clones after liver transplantation. Study information: Samples came from ITN030ST, which attempted immunosuppression withdrawal within 2 years of liver transplantation. Subjects received no induction therapy and standard immunosuppression until randomization at 12-24 months post-transplant. Third-party-reactive TCRbeta sequences from pre-transplant mixed lymphocyte reactions served as antigen-independent comparators.

Study outcomes and limitations: Compared with third party-reactive sequences, donor-reactive ones declined more, independent of withdrawal success.

The sample here was CD8+ T cells from blood, taken around 52 months after liver transplant. The receptor's source is a human patient who received a liver transplant. The graft donor may account for some of the T cells.

The CDR3 here is CASSVGSNSGPDTQYF. The CDR3 region has the DNA TGTGCCAGCAGCGTAGGCTCGAACAGTGGACCAGATACGCAGTATTTT. This sequence joins TRBV9 and TRBJ2-3; D uncertain. V dropped 0 bases and J dropped 4 bases, with 15 bases sitting between them. This CDR3 is 16 amino acids long. Per the germline V gene, CDR1 is SGDLS and CDR2 is YYNGEE.